This TCR beta chain derives from a study of preoperative IRX-2 immunotherapy in early breast cancer. Documented treatment: preoperative locoregional IRX-2 cytokine immunotherapy. This phase Ib study tested locoregional IRX-2 cytokine immunotherapy given before surgery. Data came from immunoSEQ multiplex PCR; TCRdb stores just in-frame clones and leaves some out. This table holds about 32,000 clones, 83% found once. V was shortened by 5 bases and J by 1 base, with 15 bases between the two germline ends. CDR3 length: 16 residues. The germline V gene encodes CDR1 SGHNT and CDR2 YENEEA. This clonotype was sampled from a human donor with breast cancer. This chain links TRBV11-3 with TRBJ1-5, with TRBD1 as a possible D gene (5 bases). Sequenced material: lymph node tissue, taken from a patient treated with IRX-2 immunotherapy. The CDR3 bases are TGTGCCAGCAGCCTAAGTGGGGGACTGAGCAATCAGCCCCAGCATTTT. Protein: CASSLSGGLSNQPQHF. Combining the CDR3 with reference TRBV11-3 and TRBJ1-5 gives the whole variable domain EAGVVQSPRYKIIEKKQPVAFWCNPISGHNTLYWYLQNLGQGPELLIRYENEEAVDDSQLPKDRFSAERLKGVDSTLKIQPAELGDSAVYLCASSLSGGLSNQPQHFGDGTRLSIL.